This T cell receptor (beta chain) was retrieved from a study of T and B cells in COVID-19 patients. Looking at the study overall: Active-infection patients were older, median 67 years, than recovered patients, median roughly 37 years. General study results and limits: There were 2,331 TCR clusters exclusive to the recovered cohort, 31 with low generation probability. CD4+, regulatory T cell, CD8+ and sorted SARS-CoV-2-responsive or tetramer+ T cells were not yet sequenced. Blood from mildly ill patients while symptomatic, and early samples from severe cases, were scarce.

TRB was amplified from about 260-540 ng of blood genomic DNA. TRB rearrangements were amplified by multiplex PCR with BIOMED2 TRB-A/B primers. Each CDR3 protein gets one entry after TCRdb re-called the multiplex PCR reads with MiXCR. The data hold some 780 distinct CDR3 sequences, with 20% to 25% observed a single time. This CDR3 comprises 14 residues. Germline V gene data show CDR1 as SQVTM and CDR2 as ANQGSEA. V gave up 5 bases and J gave up 3 bases, with 17 bases separating them. With regard to this clonotype: Its antigen is unknown.

V gene TRBV29-1 combines with J gene TRBJ2-7, with D possibly being TRBD1 (7 bases). The sequencing sample was made of blood. This sequence originates from a human donor with active COVID-19. The CDR3 nucleotides are TGCAGCGTTTGGAGGGGACAGACAGGCTACGAGCAGTACTTC. This encodes CSVWRGQTGYEQYF.